This is a list of T cell receptor beta chains from one sample in a study of T cells in tuberculosis. Profiled with immunoSEQ multiplex PCR; TCRdb holds only in-frame clones, not every one. The repertoire has 25,000 to 35,000 clones, about 90% of them found once; the top ten carry approximately 6.8%. This material consisted of PBMCs, taken at tuberculosis diagnosis. These receptors all stem from an adult with tuberculosis. The CDR3 runs from the conserved cysteine through the conserved F or W. A D gene is named only where the DNA matches it firmly. Size tells how often a clone was seen (once, few, many) or the class of an expanded clone, and some rows leave it out.

.	.	TRBJ1-3	TRBV11-2	CASSSSLIAGNTIYF	TGTGCCAGCAGCTCGAGCCTAATCGCTGGAAACACCATATATTTT
TRBD2	.	TRBJ2-1	TRBV19	CASKLAGGSEQFF	TGTGCCAGTAAGCTAGCGGGGGGAAGTGAGCAGTTCTTC
.	.	TRBJ1-2	TRBV2	CASSDGGRFYGYTF	TGTGCCAGCAGTGACGGGGGGCGCTTCTATGGCTACACCTTC
.	.	TRBJ2-5	TRBV9	CASSVGVTDKETQYF	TGTGCCAGCAGCGTAGGGGTGACAGACAAAGAGACCCAGTACTTC
TRBD1	.	TRBJ1-2	TRBV18	CASSPRRDRVGYTF	TGTGCCAGCTCACCACGGCGGGACAGGGTTGGCTACACCTTC
TRBD1	.	TRBJ1-1	TRBV5-6	CASSLSWGQWTEAFF	TGTGCCAGCAGCCTCTCATGGGGACAGTGGACTGAAGCTTTCTTT
.	few	TRBJ1-3	TRBV7-9	CASSLGGGRGPSGNTIYF	TGTGCCAGCAGCTTAGGCGGAGGGCGGGGACCCTCTGGAAACACCATATATTTT
TRBD2	.	TRBJ2-1	TRBV10-3	CAISGVLAGVSNEQFF	TGTGCCATCAGTGGAGTACTAGCGGGAGTAAGCAATGAGCAGTTCTTC
.	.	TRBJ2-7	TRBV18	CASSPSKAGWGEQYF	TGTGCCAGCTCACCAAGCAAGGCAGGGTGGGGCGAGCAGTACTTC
TRBD2	.	TRBJ2-2	TRBV10-1	CASTLEPGGEHANTGELFF	TGCGCCAGCACACTCGAACCGGGGGGGGAGCACGCGAACACCGGGGAGCTGTTTTTT
TRBD2	.	TRBJ2-1	TRBV5-1	CASSFAGTSSYNEQFF	TGCGCCAGCAGCTTTGCCGGGACTAGCTCCTACAATGAGCAGTTCTTC
TRBD1	.	TRBJ1-1	TRBV7-6	CASSLGQGVTEAFF	TGTGCCAGCAGCTTAGGACAGGGAGTTACTGAAGCTTTCTTT
.	.	TRBJ1-1	TRBV5-8	CKTGFGGTEAFF	TGCAAAACGGGGTTTGGTGGCACTGAAGCTTTCTTT
.	.	TRBJ2-7	TRBV25-1	CASSDPSYEQYF	TGTGCCAGCAGTGACCCATCCTACGAGCAGTACTTC
.	.	TRBJ1-5	TRBV11-2	CASSLDSGAQPQHF	TGTGCCAGCAGCTTAGATTCTGGGGCCCAGCCCCAGCATTTT
.	.	TRBJ1-2	TRBV7-9	CASSLLGGNGYTF	TGTGCCAGCAGCTTATTAGGCGGGAATGGCTACACCTTC
TRBD1	.	TRBJ1-6	TRBV2	CASIPGQGSLNSPLHF	TGTGCCAGCATACCGGGACAGGGGTCGTTGAATTCACCCCTCCACTTT
TRBD2	once	TRBJ2-2	TRBV19	CASGASGTTGELFF	TGTGCCAGCGGGGCTAGCGGGACTACCGGGGAGCTGTTTTTT
.	.	TRBJ1-5	TRBV28	CASTDEFSNQPQHF	TGTGCCAGCACCGATGAGTTTTCCAATCAGCCCCAGCATTTT
TRBD2	once	TRBJ2-2	TRBV4-3	CASSQDAPSGGFRELFF	TGCGCCAGCAGCCAAGATGCCCCTAGCGGGGGGTTCAGGGAGCTGTTTTTT